This T cell receptor (beta chain) was retrieved from a study of lymphopenia after photon versus proton radiotherapy. General observations from the study: Post-nadir TCR diversity decline inversely tracked overall survival among those who died. Only patients who died were analyzed for survival; proton advantage is unproven.

Some clones are missing from TCRdb's copy, which holds only in-frame ones; the method was immunoSEQ multiplex PCR. Of 22,000 or so clones listed, around 90% were seen once; the top ten hold over 7.5%. Trimming removed 3 bases at V and 6 bases at J, with 9 bases between. Germline V CDR1 and CDR2: GTSNPN, SVGIG (reference sequence). The CDR3 runs to 11 residues. Comments on this clone: Antigen unknown.

The sequences come from peripheral blood, collected from a patient treated with proton-based radiotherapy. This clonotype was obtained from a woman aged 65 to 85 with pancreatic cancer. Some clones in this sample may be carry-over from other donors' samples. V and J are TRBV30 and TRBJ2-7; D is undetermined. This CDR3 is CAWSQDSEQYF. Written as DNA, the CDR3 is TGTGCCTGGAGCCAAGACTCCGAGCAGTACTTC.